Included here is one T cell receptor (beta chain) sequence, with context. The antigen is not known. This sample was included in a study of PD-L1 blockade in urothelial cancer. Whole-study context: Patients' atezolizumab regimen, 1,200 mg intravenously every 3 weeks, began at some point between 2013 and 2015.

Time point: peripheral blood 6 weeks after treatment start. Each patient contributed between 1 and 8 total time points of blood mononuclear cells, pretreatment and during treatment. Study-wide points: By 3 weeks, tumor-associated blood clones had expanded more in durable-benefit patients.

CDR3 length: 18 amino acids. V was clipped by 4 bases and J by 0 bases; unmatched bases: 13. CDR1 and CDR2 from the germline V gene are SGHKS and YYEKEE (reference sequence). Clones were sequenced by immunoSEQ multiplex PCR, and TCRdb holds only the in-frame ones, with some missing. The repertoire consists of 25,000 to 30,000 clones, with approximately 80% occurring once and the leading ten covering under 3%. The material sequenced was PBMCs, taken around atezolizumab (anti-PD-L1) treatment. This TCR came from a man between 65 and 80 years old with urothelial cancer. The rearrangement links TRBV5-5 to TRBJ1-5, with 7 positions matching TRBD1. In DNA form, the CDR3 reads TGTGCCAGCAGCAGAACCGGGACAGTTGCCAATAGCAATCAGCCCCAGCATTTT. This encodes CASSRTGTVANSNQPQHF.